Listed here is a single T cell receptor beta chain. Antigen: not known. A roughly 120-subject validation cohort, separate from the roughly 680-subject first cohort, supplied the donors. The data derive from a study of cytomegalovirus exposure and HLA in healthy donors. On the study more broadly: The platform used for the 100 to 150 validation repertoires matched that of the roughly 630 first-cohort repertoires, a later analysis reported.

Regarding the study as a whole: It was 164 TCR beta chains that were listed as cytomegalovirus-associated. High specificity and sensitivity for cytomegalovirus status were reported for the classifier.

Clones were read by immunoSEQ multiplex PCR, and TCRdb kept only the in-frame ones, dropping some. The sample consists of roughly 150,000 clones, 94% of them appearing once. The specimen was PBMCs. The origin of this receptor is a man between 18 and 29 years old in good health and CMV-seropositive.

CDR3 sequence: CASSLVLAGQETQYF. Here the CDR3 DNA reads TGTGCCAGCAGCTTGGTACTAGCGGGCCAAGAGACCCAGTACTTC. This chain uses TRBV5-4 with TRBJ2-5; 9 bases fit TRBD2. The CDR3 contains 15 residues. V was pared by 0 bases and J by 1 base, with 1 base of the junction left unmatched. Germline V CDR1 and CDR2: SGHNT, YYREEE (reference sequence).